This entry lists 20 T cell receptor beta chains sequenced from one sample in a study of T cells in localized non-small cell lung cancer. TCRdb's copy holds only in-frame clones and misses some; the assay was immunoSEQ multiplex PCR. The sample lists 15,000 to 25,000 clones, about 89% occurring once. The sample in question was peripheral blood, obtained before any cancer treatment. All receptors come from a male donor aged 60 or older with stage I squamous cell lung carcinoma.

V gene TRBV7-6 combines with J gene TRBJ2-2; the D call may be TRBD1 or TRBD2 (6 bases each). This CDR3 has 13 amino acids. Germline lookup yields CDR1 SGHVS and CDR2 FNYEAQ. Trimming removed 4 bases from V and 6 bases from J, with 9 bases in between. CDR3 protein: CASSSGAAGELFF. The CDR3 DNA follows: TGTGCCAGCAGCTCGGGGGCGGCCGGGGAGCTGTTTTTT.

This chain links TRBV4-3 with TRBJ1-3; a weak D match, TRBD1 (5 bases). Germline V gene sequence: CDR1 LGHNA, CDR2 YSLEER. The CDR3 length is 16 residues. V was shortened by 2 bases and J by 0 bases, with 11 bases between the two germline ends. Here the CDR3 DNA reads TGCGCCAGCAGCCAACTGGGGCAGACCTCTGGAAACACCATATATTTT. Protein sequence: CASSQLGQTSGNTIYF.

This sequence joins TRBV18 and TRBJ1-1; D is possibly TRBD1 (6 bases). Trimming took off 3 bases at V and 7 bases at J, with 12 bases between the two ends. The V gene's germline CDR1 is KGHSH and CDR2 LQKENI. The CDR3 is made up of 13 amino acids. CDR3: CASSPDSAYEAFF. The CDR3 DNA is TGTGCCAGCTCACCGGACAGCGCCTATGAAGCTTTCTTT. Using reference TRBV18 and TRBJ1-1 for the parts outside the CDR3, the full variable domain is NAGVMQNPRHLVRRRGQEARLRCSPMKGHSHVYWYRQLPEEGLKFMVYLQKENIIDESGMPKERFSAEFPKEGPSILRIQQVVRGDSAAYFCASSPDSAYEAFFGQGTRLTVV.

This chain links TRBV7-7 with TRBJ2-1, with unresolved D. CDR3 length: 12 residues. V lost 1 base and J 9 bases, leaving 7 bases between the germline ends. CDR1 is SSHAT, CDR2 FNYEAQ, per germline (reference sequence). DNA of the CDR3: TGTGCCAGCAGCTTAGTCGGCGGTGAGCAGTTCTTC. It codes for CASSLVGGEQFF.

This rearrangement joins TRBV19 to TRBJ2-2; a weak D match, TRBD1 (5 bases). V was pared by 4 bases and J by 2 bases, with 8 bases between. The CDR3 is made up of 14 amino acids. Germline assignment: CDR1 LNHDA and CDR2 SQIVND (reference sequence). CDR3 loop: CASSTGINTGELFF. DNA of the CDR3: TGTGCCAGTAGTACAGGGATAAACACCGGGGAGCTGTTTTTT.

The chain is built from TRBV10-1 and TRBJ2-7, with D possibly called TRBD1 or TRBD2 (6 bases each). Looked up from germline, CDR1 is WNHNN and CDR2 is SYGVQD (reference sequence). The ends were cut back, 2 bases at V and 3 bases at J, with 14 bases in the middle. The CDR3 length is 15 residues. CDR3 loop: CASSEGTGAFYEQYF. The CDR3 coding sequence is TGCGCCAGCAGTGAGGGGACGGGGGCGTTCTACGAGCAGTACTTC.

This chain joins TRBV7-9 and TRBJ1-4; the D gene is possibly TRBD1 (6 bases). The CDR3 loop spans 17 amino acids. V gave up 0 bases and J gave up 10 bases, with 21 bases separating them. CDR1 and CDR2 from the germline V gene are SEHNR and FQNEAQ (reference sequence). The CDR3 loop is CASSLAGAGLNDRKLFF. CDR3 DNA sequence: TGTGCCAGCAGCTTAGCGGGGGCAGGGCTGAATGATCGAAAACTGTTTTTT.

The rearrangement uses TRBV9 and TRBJ2-1, with 12 bases matching TRBD2. J lost 8 bases, V lost 4 bases, and 13 bases had no gene match. Per the germline V gene, CDR1 is SGDLS and CDR2 is YYNGEE. The CDR3 has 17 amino acids. The CDR3 reads CASSPHFGLAGSDEQFF. CDR3 bases: TGTGCCAGCAGCCCGCACTTCGGACTAGCGGGAAGCGATGAGCAGTTCTTC.

The chain joins TRBV30 to TRBJ2-7; 9 bases are shared with TRBD2. The CDR3 sequence is 11 residues long. J lost 10 bases, V lost 5 bases, and 6 bases had no gene match. Germline CDR1 and CDR2: GTSNPN and SVGIG (reference sequence). CDR3 loop: CAWEGGTSQYF. CDR3 nucleotides: TGTGCCTGGGAAGGGGGGACTAGCCAGTACTTC.

The gene calls are TRBV11-3 and TRBJ2-7; 8 bases fit TRBD2. Unmatched junction bases numbered 3, after V lost 3 bases and J lost 2 bases. Germline V gene sequence: CDR1 SGHNT, CDR2 YENEEA. The CDR3 sequence is 14 residues long. The CDR3 spells CASSLTSDTYEQYF. The CDR3 bases are TGTGCCAGCAGCTTGACTAGCGATACCTACGAGCAGTACTTC.

The CDR3 reads CASSFLSGGREGYTF. The CDR3 nucleotides read TGTGCCAGCAGTTTCCTCTCAGGGGGCAGGGAGGGCTACACCTTC. V usage is TRBV27 and J usage is TRBJ1-2, with TRBD1 identical over 8 bases. The CDR3 is 15 amino acids. The V and J ends lost 3 bases and 8 bases, in that order; junction bases with no gene match: 11. CDR1 is MNHEY, CDR2 SMNVEV, per germline (reference sequence).

The chain is built from TRBV14 and TRBJ2-5; D call uncertain. Germline V gives CDR1 SGHDN, CDR2 FVKESK. Trimming shortened V by 0 bases and J by 5 bases, and 13 bases separated the two germline ends. This CDR3 spans 15 amino acids. The CDR3 nucleotides are TGTGCCAGCAGCCAAGACCAGAAGTCTAGGGAGACCCAGTACTTC. Protein sequence: CASSQDQKSRETQYF.

The rearrangement links TRBV28 to TRBJ1-1; D is unclear. In germline, CDR1 is MDHEN, CDR2 SYDVKM. The CDR3 consists of 13 residues. With 2 bases removed from V and 3 bases from J, the gap between germline ends came to 7 bases. The CDR3 protein is CASSLGRDTEAFF. The CDR3 bases are TGTGCCAGCAGTTTAGGGAGGGACACTGAAGCTTTCTTT. Drawing the rest from reference TRBV28 and TRBJ1-1, the complete variable domain is DVKVTQSSRYLVKRTGEKVFLECVQDMDHENMFWYRQDPGLGLRLIYFSYDVKMKEKGDIPEGYSVSREKKERFSLILESASTNQTSMYLCASSLGRDTEAFFGQGTRLTVV.

The chain couples TRBV28 to TRBJ1-1; possibly TRBD1 for D (6 bases). Trimming pared 3 bases from V and 4 bases from J, leaving 15 bases between. The CDR3 is made up of 15 amino acids. In germline, CDR1 is MDHEN, CDR2 SYDVKM. The CDR3 sequence is CASSLGWGASTEAFF. In DNA, the CDR3 is TGTGCCAGCAGTTTGGGGTGGGGGGCTAGCACTGAAGCTTTCTTT.

The gene calls are TRBV21-1 and TRBJ2-1. TRBV21-1 is a listed pseudogene. The CDR3 length is 14 residues. CDR3 in DNA: TGTGCCAGCAGCAAAAGGGAAAGGGTCAATGAGCAGTTCTTC. Protein product: CASSKRERVNEQFF.

CDR3 residues: CAINVGEGETQYF. In DNA, the CDR3 is TGTGCCATCAATGTTGGGGAGGGCGAGACCCAGTACTTC. The chain combines TRBV10-3 with TRBJ2-5, with TRBD2 identical over 7 bases. V was clipped by 7 bases and J by 5 bases; unmatched bases: 7. CDR3 length: 13 amino acids. CDR1 ENHRY and CDR2 SYGVKD come from the germline V gene.

This clone has a single count. The chain carries TRBV5-6 and TRBJ2-3; unclear D gene. CDR3 size: 13 residues. V was cut by 1 base and J by 2 bases, with 5 bases left in between. The V gene's germline CDR1 is SGHDT and CDR2 YYEEEE. The CDR3 reads CASSLFLTDTQYF. DNA of the CDR3: TGTGCCAGCAGCTTGTTCCTCACAGATACGCAGTATTTT.

The V and J genes are TRBV6-1 and TRBJ2-2; D is unclear. The CDR3 spans 15 residues. Germline lookup yields CDR1 MNHNS and CDR2 SASEGT. V shed 6 bases and J shed 3 bases, with 14 bases lying between them. The DNA for the CDR3 is TGTGCCAGCAGGGATAGGGCTGTCCACACCGGGGAGCTGTTTTTT. Protein sequence: CASRDRAVHTGELFF.

The V gene is TRBV27, the J gene TRBJ2-5, with D perhaps matching TRBD1 or TRBD2 (5 bases each). CDR3 size: 16 residues. Germline CDR1 is MNHEY and CDR2 is SMNVEV (reference sequence). V lost 0 bases to trimming and J lost 5 bases, with 16 bases between them. Here the CDR3 DNA reads TGTGCCAGCAGTTTATCGAATTTAGGGGAGTACGAGACCCAGTACTTC. It translates to CASSLSNLGEYETQYF.

V is TRBV21-1 and J is TRBJ2-1; the DNA was not used to check the table's D call, TRBD1. TRBV21-1 is flagged as a pseudogene. This CDR3 region has 16 residues. CDR3 in amino acids: CASSIPARVSYNEQFF. The CDR3 bases are TGTGCCAGCAGCATTCCTGCCAGGGTATCCTACAATGAGCAGTTCTTC.